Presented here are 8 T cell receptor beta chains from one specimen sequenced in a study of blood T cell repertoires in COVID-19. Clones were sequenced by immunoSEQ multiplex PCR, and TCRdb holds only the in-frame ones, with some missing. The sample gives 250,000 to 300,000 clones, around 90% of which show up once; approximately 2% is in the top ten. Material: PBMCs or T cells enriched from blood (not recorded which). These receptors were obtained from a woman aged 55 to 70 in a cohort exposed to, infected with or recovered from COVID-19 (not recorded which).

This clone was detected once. CDR3 amino acids: CAGRTSGIGEQFF. In DNA, the CDR3 is TGTGCCGGCCGGACTAGCGGGATCGGTGAGCAGTTCTTC. V usage is TRBV2 and J usage is TRBJ2-1; 12 bases agree with TRBD2. This CDR3 has 13 amino acids. The germline V gene encodes CDR1 SNHLY and CDR2 FYNNEI. The ends lost 11 bases at V and 9 bases at J; junction bases unmatched: 8.

The CDR3 loop reads CASSPGTGVNSPLHF. CDR3 nucleotide sequence: TGTGCCAGCAGCCCCGGGACAGGGGTCAATTCACCCCTCCACTTT. The rearrangement joins TRBV9 to TRBJ1-6; 10 bases are shared with TRBD1. Germline V CDR1 and CDR2: SGDLS, YYNGEE. The ends lost 4 bases at V and 7 bases at J; junction bases unmatched: 5. The CDR3 runs to 15 residues.

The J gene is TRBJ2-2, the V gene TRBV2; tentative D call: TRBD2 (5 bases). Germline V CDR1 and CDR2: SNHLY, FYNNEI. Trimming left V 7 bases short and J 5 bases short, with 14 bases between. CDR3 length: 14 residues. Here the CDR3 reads CASKPLSATGELFF. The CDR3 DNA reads TGTGCCAGCAAACCCCTTAGCGCTACCGGGGAGCTGTTTTTT.

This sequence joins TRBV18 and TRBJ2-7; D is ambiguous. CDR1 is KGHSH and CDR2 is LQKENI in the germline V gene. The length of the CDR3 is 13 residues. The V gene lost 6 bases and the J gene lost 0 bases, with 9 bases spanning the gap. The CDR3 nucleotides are TGTGCCAGCTCCCCGTCCCCCTCCTACGAGCAGTACTTC. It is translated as CASSPSPSYEQYF.

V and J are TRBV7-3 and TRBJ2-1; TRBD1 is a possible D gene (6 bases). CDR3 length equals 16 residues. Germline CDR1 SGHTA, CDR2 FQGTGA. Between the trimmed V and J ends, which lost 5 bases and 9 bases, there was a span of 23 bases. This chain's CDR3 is CASSQGRQLGGSEQFF. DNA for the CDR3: TGTGCCAGCAGCCAAGGTCGACAGTTAGGGGGTAGTGAGCAGTTCTTC. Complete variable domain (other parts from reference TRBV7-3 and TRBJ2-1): GAGVSQTPSNKVTEKGKYVELRCDPISGHTALYWYRQSLGQGPEFLIYFQGTGAADDSGLPNDRFFAVRPEGSVSTLKIQRTERGDSAVYLCASSQGRQLGGSEQFFGPGTRLTVL.

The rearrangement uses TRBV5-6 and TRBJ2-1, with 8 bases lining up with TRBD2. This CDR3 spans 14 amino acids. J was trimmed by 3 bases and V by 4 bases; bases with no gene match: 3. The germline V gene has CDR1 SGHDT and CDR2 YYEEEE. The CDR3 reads CASSISGNYNEQFF. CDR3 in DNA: TGTGCCAGCAGCATTAGCGGGAACTACAATGAGCAGTTCTTC.

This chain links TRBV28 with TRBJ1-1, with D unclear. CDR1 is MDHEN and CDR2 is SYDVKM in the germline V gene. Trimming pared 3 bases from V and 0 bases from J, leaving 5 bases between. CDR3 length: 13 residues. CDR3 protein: CASSFSLNTEAFF. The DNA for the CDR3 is TGTGCCAGCAGTTTCTCCTTGAACACTGAAGCTTTCTTT. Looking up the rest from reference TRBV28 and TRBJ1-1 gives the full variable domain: DVKVTQSSRYLVKRTGEKVFLECVQDMDHENMFWYRQDPGLGLRLIYFSYDVKMKEKGDIPEGYSVSREKKERFSLILESASTNQTSMYLCASSFSLNTEAFFGQGTRLTVV.

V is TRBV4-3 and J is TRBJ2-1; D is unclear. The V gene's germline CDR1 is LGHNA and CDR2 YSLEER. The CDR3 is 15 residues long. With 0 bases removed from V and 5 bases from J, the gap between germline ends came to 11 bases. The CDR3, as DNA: TGCGCCAGCAGCCAAGATCACGCTAACGACAATGAGCAGTTCTTC. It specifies CASSQDHANDNEQFF.